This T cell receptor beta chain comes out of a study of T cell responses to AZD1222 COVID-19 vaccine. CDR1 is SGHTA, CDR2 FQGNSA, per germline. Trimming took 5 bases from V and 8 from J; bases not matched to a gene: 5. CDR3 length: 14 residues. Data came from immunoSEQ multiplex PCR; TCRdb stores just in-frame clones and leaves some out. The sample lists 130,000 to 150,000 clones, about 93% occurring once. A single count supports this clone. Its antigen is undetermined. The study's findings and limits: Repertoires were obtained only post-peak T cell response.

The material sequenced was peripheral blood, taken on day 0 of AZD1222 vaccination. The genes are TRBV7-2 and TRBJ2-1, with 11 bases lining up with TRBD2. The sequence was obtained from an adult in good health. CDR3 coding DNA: TGTGCCAGCAGCCCACTAGCGGGAGTTCATGAGCAGTTCTTC. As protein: CASSPLAGVHEQFF.